This entry concerns a single TCR beta chain. What this receptor recognizes is not known. Per-base qualities were not stored, and no clone one base away is much larger. CDR1 and CDR2, looked up from the germline V gene, are MNHEY and SVGEGT. Spanning cysteine to phenylalanine, the CDR3 consists of 14 amino acids. The DNA shown is the 42-base CDR3, in frame from base 1. V gives up 8 bases and J gives up 4 bases, and the segment between their germline ends measures 15 bases. Receptor libraries were prepared by 5' RACE. The sample was run on an Illumina HiSeq 2500. A second roughly 6 to 11 cycle PCR used a sample-barcoded 5' primer and a J-beta primer mix. A unique molecular identifier was introduced onto each TCR beta cDNA molecule by a template-switch 5' adaptor carrying 12 random nucleotides. At least 2.5 million CDR3-containing paired-end reads were obtained from each sample. First-strand cDNA synthesis was performed from all RNA using the Mint cDNA synthesis kit, with priming by a TRBC-specific oligonucleotide. Following uracil-DNA glycosylase treatment, all cDNA underwent a first 18-cycle PCR with the universal primers M1SS and BC2_uni_R. The study's own analysis went as follows. Each sample was normalized by randomly selecting 1 million high-quality reads, each carrying a distinct molecular identifier. Instead of being binned into consensus sequences, reads that shared molecular identifiers were thrown out. CDR3 identification, clonotype clustering and error correction used MiTCR with a Q25 quality threshold and the strictest error-elimination algorithm. A nonparametric unseen species model with Euler transformation was used to estimate a lower bound on total TCR beta diversity. The public reads were reprocessed in TCRdb via fastp at Q25 and MiXCR, keeping in-frame beta chains. Rows merge per CDR3 protein into single entries with the most common DNA and genes. The V and J calls were determined by TCRdb, not by the authors. In all, the sample holds some 710,000 distinct CDR3 sequences, and over 20% of those were seen once. The leading ten clones occupy about 20% of the sample.

This sample was included in a study of blood T cells in healthy people across ages (dated by TCRdb to 2015 to 2017). A note on the overall study: In model experiments, roughly one uniquely barcoded TCR beta cDNA molecule per two T cells was captured by template switching. The donors were split into four age groups: young (average 16 years), middle-aged (roughly 39), aged (more than 55) and long-lived (under 90). Using the same blood draw, the study looked at two additional independent replicas of 1 million unique cDNA reads for two donors, one aged 18 to 30 and the other aged 80 or older. To avoid experimental bias, donors of different ages were randomly spread across the sequencing lanes. Using deep sequencing normalized with unique cDNA molecular identifiers, the study measured how TCR beta repertoire diversity changes with age. Study-wide findings and limitations: The CMV infection status of donors was not known, potentially confounding age-related changes in expanded clonotypes. The percentage of naive T cells measured by flow cytometry correlated strongly with observed TCR beta diversity. Compared with the aged group, the long-lived group had more naive CD4+ T cells, fewer expanded clones and increased TCR diversity, a pattern suggesting age selection. Conclusive comparison of naive and antigen-experienced compartments was prevented by the profiling of bulk unsorted PBMCs. Total diversity estimates from one million sequenced T cells were considered lower bounds and underestimates. As age increased, observed TCR beta diversity per million T cells dropped in a roughly linear way, and a significant reduction was already evident by age 40.

The donors were roughly 40 Caucasian individuals from Russia, aged 6 to 90 years, who were systemically healthy. Each donor gave 8 to 10 milliliters of peripheral blood, collected into EDTA-treated Vacutainer tubes. Ficoll-Paque density-gradient centrifugation was used to isolate PBMCs, with at least 7 million obtained per sample. Total RNA, at least 6 micrograms per sample, was extracted from PBMCs with Trizol reagent. Naive CD45RAhigh/CD27high T cell percentages were measured by flow cytometry on a PBMC aliquot from every donor. The sequence links TRBV6-2 or TRBV6-3 to TRBJ2-1, and possibly TRBD2, on 6 matching bases. The sequence derives from a man aged 65-85 years in good health. Source material: blood. The bases read TGTGCCAGCGGTTCCGGCGGGACTTACAATGAGCAGTTCTTC. It translates as CASGSGGTYNEQFF.